This T cell receptor beta chain was documented in a study of T cell repertoires in cytomegalovirus infection. Study at large: Public TCR beta signatures were indicative of both CMV infection and a matching HLA type.

Study observations and caveats: The ex vivo response was dominated by HLA-C-restricted CMV-specific TCR beta clonotypes. Summed public TCR beta family frequency identified CMV carriers bearing the relevant HLA.

The CDR3 has 16 residues. Germline values: CDR1 MDHEN, CDR2 SYDVKM. Trimming at V came to 2 bases and at J to 3 bases, leaving 9 bases not matched to a gene. For this clonotype: As yet, its antigen is unknown.

TCRdb re-analysed the reads in MiXCR, keeping a single row per CDR3 protein. The sample records roughly 180,000 distinct CDR3 sequences, about a sixth being singletons. The sample comprised CD8+ T cells from PBMCs. This clonotype originated in a human donor in good health (CMV status not recorded). Some clones in this sample may be carry-over from other donors' samples. The chain joins TRBV28 to TRBJ2-7, with 8 bases matching TRBD2. The CDR3 DNA follows: TGTGCCAGCAGTTTAATAGCGGGGATGGGGGGCTACGAGCAGTACTTC. Protein sequence: CASSLIAGMGGYEQYF. Drawing the rest from reference TRBV28 and TRBJ2-7, the complete variable domain is DVKVTQSSRYLVKRTGEKVFLECVQDMDHENMFWYRQDPGLGLRLIYFSYDVKMKEKGDIPEGYSVSREKKERFSLILESASTNQTSMYLCASSLIAGMGGYEQYFGPGTRLTVT.